The 19 T cell receptor beta chains below were found in one sample sequenced in a study of identical twins. From the 5' RACE reads, TCRdb called clonotypes with MiXCR, one entry per CDR3 protein. The repertoire holds 450,000 to 650,000 distinct CDR3 sequences, with just under 10% as singletons. The same data also went into a second study, on yellow fever vaccine responses in identical twins.

The sequenced sample consisted of PBMCs. The receptors derive from a woman in her late teens or twenties in good health.

This clonotype has ten or more counts. The chain uses TRBV5-1 and TRBJ2-2; 8 bases agree with TRBD1. CDR1 SGHRS and CDR2 YFSETQ come from the germline V gene. V gave up 0 bases and J gave up 1 base; unmatched junction bases: 2. This CDR3 has 16 residues. Here the CDR3 DNA reads TGCGCCAGCAGCTTGGCTGGACAGGGGAACACCGGGGAGCTGTTTTTT. Translating it yields CASSLAGQGNTGELFF.

The sample holds a few counts of this clonotype. The gene calls are TRBV7-9 and TRBJ2-7, with TRBD2 matching 7 bases. V trimming: 5 bases; J trimming: 0 bases; junction bases outside the gene matches: 10. The CDR3 spans 16 residues. Germline CDR1 reads SEHNR; CDR2 reads FQNEAQ (reference sequence). The CDR3 loop is CASSRTPGLSSYEQYF. The CDR3 bases are TGTGCCAGCAGCCGTACCCCGGGACTAAGCTCCTACGAGCAGTACTTC.

J is TRBJ2-5 and V is TRBV6-5, with unresolved D. V lost 0 bases, J lost 4 bases, and 12 bases lay in between. Per germline, CDR1 MNHEY and CDR2 SVGAGI. CDR3 length equals 15 residues. This chain's CDR3 is CASSYSFAVRETQYF. The DNA of the CDR3 is TGTGCCAGCAGTTACTCCTTTGCCGTGCGAGAGACCCAGTACTTC.

V is TRBV6-2 or TRBV6-3 and J is TRBJ1-5; no definite D call. The V end was cut by 6 bases, the J end by 3 bases, with 15 bases between. The CDR3 loop spans 15 amino acids. Germline loops: CDR1 MNHEY, CDR2 SVGEGT. This chain's CDR3 is CASREDGSINQPQHF. Written as DNA, the CDR3 is TGTGCCAGCAGGGAGGACGGAAGTATCAATCAGCCCCAGCATTTT.

The chain carries TRBV20-1 and TRBJ2-2; 9 bases line up with TRBD2. CDR1 and CDR2 (germline): DFQATT, SNEGSKA (reference sequence). This CDR3 spans 14 amino acids. V was clipped by 5 bases and J by 6 bases; unmatched bases: 7. The CDR3 protein is CSAPGTSLSGELFF. In nucleotides, the CDR3 is TGCAGTGCTCCCGGGACTAGCCTTTCCGGGGAGCTGTTTTTT.

In this sample, this clonotype turned up many times. The chain recombines TRBV21-1 with TRBJ2-7; the table's D call of TRBD2 was not tested on the DNA. TRBV21-1 is termed a pseudogene. The CDR3 has 14 amino acids. CDR3 DNA: TGTGCCAGCAACAAGACTAGCGGGGACTACGAGCAGTACTTC. This encodes CASNKTSGDYEQYF.

The table lists this clonotype with a few counts. This chain uses TRBV7-2 with TRBJ2-7, with 8 bases fitting TRBD2. Trimming removed 3 bases from V and 6 bases from J; junction bases left unmatched: 10. Germline V lookup: CDR1 SGHTA, CDR2 FQGNSA. The length of the CDR3 is 15 residues. The CDR3: CASSLGRGAVFEQYF. The CDR3 DNA sequence: TGTGCCAGCAGCTTGGGGCGGGGGGCGGTTTTCGAGCAGTACTTC.

Ten or more counts support this clonotype. CDR3 sequence reads: CASSYFLAQRGNEQFF. The CDR3 DNA reads as TGTGCCAGCAGTTACTTTCTAGCGCAAAGGGGAAATGAGCAGTTCTTC. The chain is built from TRBV6-2 or TRBV6-3 and TRBJ2-1, with D possibly being TRBD2 (6 bases). Between the trimmed V and J ends, which lost 1 base and 7 bases, there was a span of 17 bases. Germline CDR1 MNHEY, CDR2 SVGEGT. This CDR3 is 16 amino acids long.

This clonotype was seen repeatedly, ten times or more. The rearrangement links TRBV3-1 to TRBJ2-7; D gene unclear. CDR1 and CDR2 from the germline V gene are LGHDT and YNNKEL (reference sequence). The CDR3 contains 12 residues. Trimming removed 3 bases from V and 2 bases from J, with 5 bases in between. CDR3 DNA sequence: TGTGCCAGCAGCCATGTTACCTACGAGCAGTACTTC. It specifies CASSHVTYEQYF.

This clonotype turned up a few times. The chain is built from TRBV10-3 and TRBJ1-5; D is unclear. Germline V gene sequence: CDR1 ENHRY, CDR2 SYGVKD. The CDR3 contains 12 residues. Trimming removed 4 bases from V and 3 bases from J, with 4 bases in between. The CDR3 region is CAISVNNQPQHF. The CDR3 region has the DNA TGTGCCATCAGTGTTAACAATCAGCCCCAGCATTTT.

Many counts were recorded for this clonotype. The genes are TRBV27 and TRBJ2-7; D call uncertain. V lost 5 bases and J lost 2, with 13 bases in between. Germline V gene sequence: CDR1 MNHEY, CDR2 SMNVEV (reference sequence). This CDR3 comprises 14 residues. The CDR3 bases are TGTGCCAGCAGTCTGTACCCCCGTACCTACGAGCAGTACTTC. Protein product: CASSLYPRTYEQYF.

This chain joins TRBV29-1 and TRBJ2-1, with unresolved D. V gave up 3 bases and J gave up 10 bases, with 13 bases separating them. Germline V lookup: CDR1 SQVTM, CDR2 ANQGSEA. The CDR3 spans 12 residues. The CDR3 loop is CSVDPPGLEQFF. CDR3 bases: TGCAGCGTTGACCCTCCCGGATTGGAGCAGTTCTTC.

This clonotype has just a few counts. The chain uses TRBV24-1 and TRBJ2-1, with D perhaps being TRBD1 or TRBD2 (6 bases each). The CDR3 runs to 15 residues. Deletions cut 5 bases from V and 8 bases from J, with 18 bases between. Germline V gene sequence: CDR1 KGHDR, CDR2 SFDVKD. The CDR3: CATSATDRGLDEQFF. In DNA form, the CDR3 reads TGTGCCACCAGTGCCACTGATCGGGGGCTGGATGAGCAGTTCTTC.

The V and J genes are TRBV27 and TRBJ2-3; D possibly corresponds to TRBD2 (7 bases). Germline V CDR1 and CDR2: MNHEY, SMNVEV (reference sequence). Between the trimmed V and J ends, which lost 3 bases and 4 bases, there was a span of 14 bases. There are 15 residues in the CDR3. For the CDR3, the DNA is TGTGCCAGCAGTTTGTTTTGGGGGGGCGCAGATACGCAGTATTTT. Translation gives CASSLFWGGADTQYF.

This clonotype was observed a few times. Germline is not matched at one junction end, which may reflect a read error. This chain links TRBV4-2 with TRBJ2-2, with TRBD1 matching 7 bases. This CDR3 region has 15 residues. Looked up from germline, CDR1 is LGHNA and CDR2 is YNFKEQ. CDR3 nucleotides: TGTGCCAGCAGCCCCCCGGGACAGAACCCCGGGGAGCTGTTTTTT. This encodes CASSPPGQNPGELFF.

This clonotype appeared a few times. The V gene is TRBV10-3, the J gene TRBJ2-2; no definite D call. Trimming removed 2 bases from V and 4 bases from J, with 8 bases in between. CDR1 and CDR2 (germline): ENHRY, SYGVKD. CDR3 size: 14 residues. The CDR3 sequence: CAISETAVTGELFF. As DNA, the CDR3 is TGTGCCATCAGTGAGACGGCGGTCACCGGGGAGCTGTTTTTT.

Many counts were recorded for this clonotype. The rearrangement links TRBV6-2 or TRBV6-3 to TRBJ2-1, with D perhaps TRBD2 (6 bases). V lost 8 bases to trimming and J lost 3 bases, with 17 bases between them. The germline V gene encodes CDR1 MNHEY and CDR2 SVGEGT. The CDR3 is 15 residues long. CDR3 bases: TGTGCCAGCTGGCGGGCCCCCGGGGGCTACAATGAGCAGTTCTTC. Its translation: CASWRAPGGYNEQFF.

The sample holds many counts of this clonotype. This chain connects TRBV29-1 to TRBJ2-1; a weak D match, TRBD2 (6 bases). Between the trimmed V and J ends, which lost 6 bases and 10 bases, there was a span of 13 bases. CDR3 size: 11 residues. Germline-derived CDR1 and CDR2 are SQVTM and ANQGSEA. The DNA of the CDR3 is TGCAGCGTCGCGGACTACCCGGAGCAGTTCTTC. This gives the protein CSVADYPEQFF.

V usage is TRBV20-1 and J usage is TRBJ2-2; TRBD1 matches at 9 bases. Per germline, CDR1 DFQATT and CDR2 SNEGSKA (reference sequence). The CDR3 has 16 residues. Trimming cost V 3 bases and J 4 bases; bases outside gene matches: 9. The CDR3: CSASSRTGEITGELFF. The CDR3 DNA is TGCAGTGCTAGTTCCCGGACAGGGGAAATCACCGGGGAGCTGTTTTTT.